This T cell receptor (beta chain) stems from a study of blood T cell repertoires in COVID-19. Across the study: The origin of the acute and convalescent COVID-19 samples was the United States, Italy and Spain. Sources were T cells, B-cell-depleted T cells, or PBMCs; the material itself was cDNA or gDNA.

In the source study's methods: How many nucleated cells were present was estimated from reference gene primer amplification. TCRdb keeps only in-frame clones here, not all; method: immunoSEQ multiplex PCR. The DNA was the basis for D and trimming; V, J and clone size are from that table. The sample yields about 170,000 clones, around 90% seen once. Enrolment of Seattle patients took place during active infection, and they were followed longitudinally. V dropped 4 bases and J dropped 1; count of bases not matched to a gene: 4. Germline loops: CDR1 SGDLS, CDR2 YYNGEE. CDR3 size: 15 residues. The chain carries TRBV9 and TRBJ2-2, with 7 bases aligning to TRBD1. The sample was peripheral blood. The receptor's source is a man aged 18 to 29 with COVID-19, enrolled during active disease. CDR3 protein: CASSPRTGNTGELFF. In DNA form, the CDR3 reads TGTGCCAGCAGCCCCCGGACAGGGAACACCGGGGAGCTGTTTTTT.